This T cell receptor (beta chain) was profiled in a study of T-cell reconstitution after alpha-beta-depleted transplantation in children. Molecular barcoding with unique molecular identifiers was used for the TCRbeta library. In TCRdb, the PCR reads were re-called with MiXCR into one record per CDR3 protein. The sample shows around 250,000 distinct CDR3 sequences, 9.9% of them seen only once. This clonotype was counted many times. V lost 5 bases and J lost 3; bases outside the gene matches: 3. The V gene's germline CDR1 is SGHRS and CDR2 YFSETQ. This CDR3 has 14 amino acids. The rearrangement uses TRBV5-1 and TRBJ2-2; TRBD2 aligns across 8 bases. The sequences come from PBMCs from the stem cell graft donor, collected from the stem cell graft. This TCR was recovered from a human donor who donated a stem cell graft to a child with SCID. CDR3 sequence (DNA): TGCGCCAGCAGTCCGGGGGGGCACACCGGGGAGCTGTTTTTT. Amino acid sequence: CASSPGGHTGELFF.